This T cell receptor (beta chain) is from a study of blood T cell repertoires in COVID-19. The assay was immunoSEQ multiplex PCR, and TCRdb's table has in-frame clones only and misses some. The sample includes about 220,000 clones, more than 70% seen only once; the top ten take 2.5%. The table lists this clone with a count of one. J was trimmed by 0 bases and V by 1 base; bases with no gene match: 4. The CDR3 totals 16 residues. In germline, CDR1 is SNHLY, CDR2 FYNNEI. The rearrangement uses TRBV2 and TRBJ2-7; 9 bases are a match to TRBD2. The receptor was derived from a woman aged 40 to 49 with acute COVID-19. The sequencing input was PBMCs or T cells enriched from blood (not recorded which). The CDR3 loop is CASSEEASGISYEQYF. The CDR3 DNA sequence: TGTGCCAGCAGTGAAGAGGCTAGCGGGATCTCCTACGAGCAGTACTTC.